This paragraph covers one T cell receptor beta chain sequence. This sample is drawn from a study of blood T cell repertoires in COVID-19. Background on the study: The United States, Italy and Spain provided the acute and convalescent COVID-19 samples. T cells, B-cell-depleted T cells, or PBMCs supplied cDNA or gDNA.

Trimming left V 0 bases short and J 0 bases short, with 8 bases between. There are 15 residues in the CDR3. Looked up from germline, CDR1 is KGHSH and CDR2 is LQKENI. The assay was immunoSEQ multiplex PCR, and TCRdb's table has in-frame clones only and misses some. Among roughly 73,000 clones listed, about 69% were seen once. Material for sequencing was peripheral blood. This clonotype was obtained from an older man with acute or convalescent COVID-19. The V and J genes are TRBV18 and TRBJ1-1, with a weak D call TRBD1 (5 bases). CDR3 bases: TGTGCCAGCTCACCACCTACGACAGTGAACACTGAAGCTTTCTTT. Translating it yields CASSPPTTVNTEAFF.